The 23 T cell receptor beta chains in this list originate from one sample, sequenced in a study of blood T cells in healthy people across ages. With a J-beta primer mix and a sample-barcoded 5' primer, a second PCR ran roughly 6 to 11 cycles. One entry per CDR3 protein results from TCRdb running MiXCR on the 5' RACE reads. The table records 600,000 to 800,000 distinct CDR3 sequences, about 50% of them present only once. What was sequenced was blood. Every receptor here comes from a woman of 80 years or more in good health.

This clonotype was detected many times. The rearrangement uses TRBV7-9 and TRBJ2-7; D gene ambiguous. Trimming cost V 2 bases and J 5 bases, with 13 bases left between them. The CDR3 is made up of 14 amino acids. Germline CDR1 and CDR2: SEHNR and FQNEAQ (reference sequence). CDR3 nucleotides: TGTGCCAGCAGCTTACTTGGGGTCAAGGACGAGCAGTACTTC. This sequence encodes CASSLLGVKDEQYF.

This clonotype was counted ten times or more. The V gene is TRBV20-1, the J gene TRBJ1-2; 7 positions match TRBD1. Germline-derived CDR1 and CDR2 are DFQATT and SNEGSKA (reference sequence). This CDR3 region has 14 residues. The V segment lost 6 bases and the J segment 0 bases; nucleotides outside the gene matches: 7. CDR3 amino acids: CSADRDRTNYGYTF. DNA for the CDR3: TGCAGTGCAGACAGGGACAGAACTAACTATGGCTACACCTTC.

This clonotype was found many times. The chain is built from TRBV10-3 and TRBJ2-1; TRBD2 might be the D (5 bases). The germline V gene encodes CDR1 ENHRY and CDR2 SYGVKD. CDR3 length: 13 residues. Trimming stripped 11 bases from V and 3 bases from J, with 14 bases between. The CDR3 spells CAYKASSYNEQFF. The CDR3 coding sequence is TGTGCCTACAAAGCTAGCAGCTACAATGAGCAGTTCTTC.

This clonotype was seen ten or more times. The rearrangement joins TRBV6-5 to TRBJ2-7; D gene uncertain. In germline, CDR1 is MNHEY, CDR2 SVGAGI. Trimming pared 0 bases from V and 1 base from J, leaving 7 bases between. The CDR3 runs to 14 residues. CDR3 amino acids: CASSYSGRSYEQYF. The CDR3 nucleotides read TGTGCCAGCAGTTACTCCGGTCGATCCTACGAGCAGTACTTC.

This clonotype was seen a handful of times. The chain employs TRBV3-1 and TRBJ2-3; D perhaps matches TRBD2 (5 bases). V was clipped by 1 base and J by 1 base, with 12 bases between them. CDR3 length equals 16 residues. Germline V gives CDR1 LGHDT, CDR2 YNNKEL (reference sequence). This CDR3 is CASSQVFRRGTDTQYF. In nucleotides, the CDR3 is TGTGCCAGCAGCCAAGTGTTTCGGCGGGGCACAGATACGCAGTATTTT.

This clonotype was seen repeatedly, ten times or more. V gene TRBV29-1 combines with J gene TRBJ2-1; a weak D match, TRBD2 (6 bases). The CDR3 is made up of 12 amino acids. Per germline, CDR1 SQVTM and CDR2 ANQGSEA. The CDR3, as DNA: TGCAGTTCGAGGAGGGGCGGGGTTGAGCAGTTCTTC. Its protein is CSSRRGGVEQFF.

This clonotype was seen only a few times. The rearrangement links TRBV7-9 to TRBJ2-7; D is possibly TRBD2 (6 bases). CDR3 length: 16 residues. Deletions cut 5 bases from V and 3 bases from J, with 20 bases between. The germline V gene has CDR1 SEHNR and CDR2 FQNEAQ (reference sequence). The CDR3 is CASSGWGGRRFYEQYF. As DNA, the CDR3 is TGTGCCAGCAGCGGATGGGGAGGAAGAAGATTCTACGAGCAGTACTTC.

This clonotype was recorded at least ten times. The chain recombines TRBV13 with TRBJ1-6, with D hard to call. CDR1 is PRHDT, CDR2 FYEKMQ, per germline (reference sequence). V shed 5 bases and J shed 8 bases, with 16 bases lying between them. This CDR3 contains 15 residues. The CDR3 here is CASSLRYGVDSPLHF. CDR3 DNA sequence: TGTGCCAGCAGCCTTAGGTACGGGGTTGATTCACCCCTCCACTTT. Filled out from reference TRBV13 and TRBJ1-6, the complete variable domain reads AAGVIQSPRHLIKEKRETATLKCYPIPRHDTVYWYQQGPGQDPQFLISFYEKMQSDKGSIPDRFSAQQFSDYHSELNMSSLELGDSALYFCASSLRYGVDSPLHFGNGTRLTVT.

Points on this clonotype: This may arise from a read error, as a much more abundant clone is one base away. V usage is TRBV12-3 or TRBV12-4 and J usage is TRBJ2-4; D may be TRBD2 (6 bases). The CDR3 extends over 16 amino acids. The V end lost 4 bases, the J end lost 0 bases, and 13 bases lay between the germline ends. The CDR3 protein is CASSSPGSLAKNIQYF. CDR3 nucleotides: TGTGCCAGCAGTTCCCCCGGGAGCCTAGCCAAAAACATTCAGTACTTC.

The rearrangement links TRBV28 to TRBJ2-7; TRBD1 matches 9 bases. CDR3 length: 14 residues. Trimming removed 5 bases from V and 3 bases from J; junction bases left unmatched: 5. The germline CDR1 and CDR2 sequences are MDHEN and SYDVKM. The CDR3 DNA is TGTGCCAGCAGTACCCGACAGGGGGACTACGAGCAGTACTTC. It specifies CASSTRQGDYEQYF.

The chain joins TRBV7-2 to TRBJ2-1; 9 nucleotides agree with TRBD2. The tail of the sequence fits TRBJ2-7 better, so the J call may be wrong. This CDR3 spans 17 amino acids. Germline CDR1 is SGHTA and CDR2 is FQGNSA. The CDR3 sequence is CASSFSVAGASYNEQYF. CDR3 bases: TGTGCCAGCAGCTTCTCGGTAGCGGGGGCCTCCTACAATGAGCAGTACTTC.

The CDR3 spells CASSFLRIDTEAFF. The CDR3 DNA follows: TGTGCCAGCAGCTTCTTACGAATTGACACTGAAGCTTTCTTT. The genes are TRBV7-2 and TRBJ1-1, with D uncertain. V was clipped by 3 bases and J by 3 bases, with 11 bases between them. The CDR3 is 14 residues long. The germline CDR1 and CDR2 sequences are SGHTA and FQGNSA.

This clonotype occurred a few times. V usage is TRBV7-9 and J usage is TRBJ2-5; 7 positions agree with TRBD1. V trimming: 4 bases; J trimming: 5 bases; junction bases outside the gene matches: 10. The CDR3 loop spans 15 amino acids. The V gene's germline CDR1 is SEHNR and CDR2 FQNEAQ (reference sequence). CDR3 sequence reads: CASSSGTAKGETQYF. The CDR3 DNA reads TGTGCCAGCAGCTCCGGGACAGCAAAAGGGGAGACCCAGTACTTC.

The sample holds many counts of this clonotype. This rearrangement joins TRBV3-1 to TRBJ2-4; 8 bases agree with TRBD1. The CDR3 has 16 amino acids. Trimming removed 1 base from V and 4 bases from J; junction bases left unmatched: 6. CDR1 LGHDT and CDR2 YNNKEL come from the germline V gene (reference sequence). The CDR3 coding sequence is TGTGCCAGCAGCCAAGCTTGGGGACAGGCTAAAAACATTCAGTACTTC. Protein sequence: CASSQAWGQAKNIQYF.

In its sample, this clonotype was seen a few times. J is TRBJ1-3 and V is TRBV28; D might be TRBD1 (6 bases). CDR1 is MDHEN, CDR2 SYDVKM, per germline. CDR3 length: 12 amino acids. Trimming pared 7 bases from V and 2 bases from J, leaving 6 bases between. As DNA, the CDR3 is TGTGCCAGCACAGGGGCTGGAAACACCATATATTTT. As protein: CASTGAGNTIYF.

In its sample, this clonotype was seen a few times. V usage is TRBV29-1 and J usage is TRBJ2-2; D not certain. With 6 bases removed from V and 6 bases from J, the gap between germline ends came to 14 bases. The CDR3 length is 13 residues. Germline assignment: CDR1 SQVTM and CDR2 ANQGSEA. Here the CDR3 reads CSVGIRGPGELFF. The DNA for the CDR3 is TGCAGCGTGGGAATTAGAGGACCCGGGGAGCTGTTTTTT.

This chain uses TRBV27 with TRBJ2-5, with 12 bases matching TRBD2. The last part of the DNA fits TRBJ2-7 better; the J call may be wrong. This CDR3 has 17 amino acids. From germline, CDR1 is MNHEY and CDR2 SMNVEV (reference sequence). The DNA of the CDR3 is TGTGCCAGCAGCTCACATCTGGGGCTAGCGGGAGGGTACGAGCAGTACTTC. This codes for CASSSHLGLAGGYEQYF.

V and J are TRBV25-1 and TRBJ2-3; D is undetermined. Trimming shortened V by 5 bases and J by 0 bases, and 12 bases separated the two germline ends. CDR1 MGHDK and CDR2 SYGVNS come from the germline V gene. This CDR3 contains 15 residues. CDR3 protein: CASSRRLVSTDTQYF. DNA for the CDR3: TGTGCCAGCAGTCGCAGGCTTGTGAGCACAGATACGCAGTATTTT.

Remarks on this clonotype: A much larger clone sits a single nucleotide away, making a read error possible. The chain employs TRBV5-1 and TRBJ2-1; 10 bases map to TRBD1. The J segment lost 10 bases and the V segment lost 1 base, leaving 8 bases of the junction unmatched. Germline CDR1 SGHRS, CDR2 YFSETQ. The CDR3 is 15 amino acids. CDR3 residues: CASSLWTGGPKEQFF. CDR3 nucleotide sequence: TGCGCCAGCAGCTTGTGGACAGGGGGGCCCAAGGAGCAGTTCTTC. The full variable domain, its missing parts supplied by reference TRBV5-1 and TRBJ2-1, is KAGVTQTPRYLIKTRGQQVTLSCSPISGHRSVSWYQQTPGQGLQFLFEYFSETQRNKGNFPGRFSGRQFSNSRSEMNVSTLELGDSALYLCASSLWTGGPKEQFFGPGTRLTVL.

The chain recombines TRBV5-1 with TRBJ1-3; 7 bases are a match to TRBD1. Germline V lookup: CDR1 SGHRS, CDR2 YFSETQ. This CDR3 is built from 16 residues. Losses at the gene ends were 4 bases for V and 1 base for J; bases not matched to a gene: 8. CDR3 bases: TGCGCCAGCAGCAGCGAGGACAGGTCTTCTGGAAACACCATATATTTT. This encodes CASSSEDRSSGNTIYF.

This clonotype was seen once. CDR3 residues: CAWSKSRGSTDTQYF. The CDR3 coding sequence is TGTGCCTGGAGCAAGAGCCGGGGGAGCACAGATACGCAGTATTTT. The rearrangement uses TRBV30 and TRBJ2-3, with D possibly TRBD2 on 6 matching bases. Trimming shortened V by 3 bases and J by 0 bases, and 13 bases separated the two germline ends. CDR1 and CDR2 from the germline V gene are GTSNPN and SVGIG (reference sequence). This CDR3 is built from 15 residues.

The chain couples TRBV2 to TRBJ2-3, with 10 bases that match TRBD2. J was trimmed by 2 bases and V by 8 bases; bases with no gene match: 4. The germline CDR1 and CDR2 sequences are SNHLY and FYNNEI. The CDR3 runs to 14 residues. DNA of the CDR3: TGTGCCAGCCTAGCGGGAGTCAACACAGATACGCAGTATTTT. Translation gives CASLAGVNTDTQYF.

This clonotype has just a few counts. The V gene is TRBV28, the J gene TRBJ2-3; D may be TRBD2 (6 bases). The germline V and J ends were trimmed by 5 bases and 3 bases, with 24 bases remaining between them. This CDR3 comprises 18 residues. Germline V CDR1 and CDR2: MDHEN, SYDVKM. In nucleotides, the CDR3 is TGTGCCAGCAGTCCCTGGAGCGAGCGGGCCGCTGGGACAGATACGCAGTATTTT. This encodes CASSPWSERAAGTDTQYF.